The T cell receptor beta chain under discussion was sequenced for a study of vaccination and CD4 T cells after COVID-19. The V and J ends lost 0 bases and 3 bases respectively, with 6 bases between them. This CDR3 region has 13 residues. From germline, CDR1 is MNHEY and CDR2 SMNVEV (reference sequence). Details on this clonotype: Its target is not known.

The Oncomine TCR Beta short-read assay was applied to DNA of cultured CD4+ T cells. TCRdb redid the calling of the PCR reads with MiXCR, one entry per CDR3 protein. The sample includes about 2,700 distinct CDR3 sequences, 35% to 50% of them seen just once. Whole-study findings and limits: Convalescent patients showed a median around 88% of reactive clones that were seen only post-vaccination.

The treatment was: 10-day PBMC culture with coronavirus spike peptide pools or control peptides (ViraFEST assay). Harvesting of the unexposed donor's CD4+ T cells predated the COVID-19 pandemic (2011-2018). Probing of unexposed-donor CD4+ T cells with SARS-CoV-2 S/N and four cold-coronavirus spikes was done, cells permitting. The TCR comes from a human donor in good health. The sequenced material came from CD4+ T cells from blood, cultured in vitro. This rearrangement joins TRBV27 to TRBJ2-7, with D unclear. The chain's CDR3 is CASSLSFSYEQYF. As DNA, the CDR3 is TGTGCCAGCAGTTTATCGTTCAGCTACGAGCAGTACTTC.